This TCR beta chain was obtained from a study of OX40 agonist ivuxolimab in advanced cancers. Study details: Partial responses, seen in three patients, involved one hepatocellular carcinoma and two cutaneous melanomas.

Autoimmune disease history or systemic immunosuppression was exclusionary. At cycle 4 day 1, cycle 7 day 1, and baseline, blood was sampled. Libraries were prepared by immunoSEQ multiplex PCR; TCRdb keeps only in-frame clonotypes and omits some of them. In the table there are about 28,000 clones, approximately 84% of which are singletons. Germline lookup yields CDR1 MNHNS and CDR2 SASEGT. This CDR3 spans 17 amino acids. The chain carries TRBV6-1 and TRBJ2-5; 9 bases match TRBD1. Gene TRBJ2-7 matches the end of the DNA better, so the J call may be wrong. The source is an adult with an advanced solid tumor such as melanoma, head and neck, liver or kidney cancer. The specimen comprised CD4+ or CD8+ T cells sorted from blood, sampled in a trial of the OX40 agonist ivuxolimab. CDR3 region: CASSAWTGTGTNYEQYF. The CDR3 DNA is TGTGCCAGCAGTGCCTGGACCGGGACAGGGACAAACTACGAGCAGTACTTC.